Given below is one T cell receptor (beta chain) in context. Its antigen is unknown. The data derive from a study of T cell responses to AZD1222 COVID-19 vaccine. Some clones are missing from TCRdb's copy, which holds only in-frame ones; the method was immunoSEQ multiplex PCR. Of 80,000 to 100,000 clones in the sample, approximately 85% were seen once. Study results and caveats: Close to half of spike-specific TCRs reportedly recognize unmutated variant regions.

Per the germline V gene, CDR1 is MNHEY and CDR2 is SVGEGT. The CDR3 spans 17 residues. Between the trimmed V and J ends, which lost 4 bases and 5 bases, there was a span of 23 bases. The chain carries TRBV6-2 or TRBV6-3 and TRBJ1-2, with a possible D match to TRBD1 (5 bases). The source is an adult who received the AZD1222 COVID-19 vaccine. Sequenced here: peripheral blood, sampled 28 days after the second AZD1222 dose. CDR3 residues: CASSSDEGPTLLYGYTF. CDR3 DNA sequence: TGTGCCAGCAGTTCGGACGAGGGGCCTACCCTGTTATATGGCTACACCTTC.